Following are 26 T cell receptor beta chains from one sample sequenced in a study of blood T cell repertoires in COVID-19. Assay used: immunoSEQ multiplex PCR; TCRdb lists only in-frame clones, some missing. Of roughly 100,000 clones listed, about nine tenths are singletons. Sequenced: peripheral blood. These TCRs come from a man aged 45-65 years with acute or convalescent COVID-19.

CDR3 nucleotides: TGTGCCAGCAGCCAAGATCTTACAGGGGGCCCTTACAATGAGCAGTTCTTC. This codes for CASSQDLTGGPYNEQFF. V usage is TRBV4-2 and J usage is TRBJ2-1, with TRBD1 matching 9 bases. The CDR3 totals 17 residues. CDR1 and CDR2 (germline): LGHNA, YNFKEQ. Unmatched junction bases numbered 7, after V lost 0 bases and J lost 4 bases.

This chain links TRBV6-6 with TRBJ1-2, with 7 bases lining up with TRBD1. Unmatched junction bases numbered 4, after V lost 2 bases and J lost 4 bases. The germline gives CDR1 MNHNY, CDR2 SVGAGI (reference sequence). There are 14 residues in the CDR3. The CDR3 region has the DNA TGTGCCAGCAGTTACAGTACAGGGGTCTATGGCTACACCTTC. Protein sequence: CASSYSTGVYGYTF.

This rearrangement joins TRBV6-5 to TRBJ1-3, with TRBD1 identical over 9 bases. The CDR3 runs 15 residues. J gave up 3 bases and V 7 bases, and 7 bases lay outside the gene matches. Per germline, CDR1 MNHEY and CDR2 SVGAGI. The CDR3 nucleotides are TGTGCCAGCAAAACCGGGACAGGGAATGGAAACACCATATATTTT. Translating it yields CASKTGTGNGNTIYF.

The rearrangement links TRBV19 to TRBJ2-1; D might be TRBD1 (5 bases). The V gene lost 3 bases and the J gene lost 9 bases, with 9 bases spanning the gap. The CDR3 length is 12 residues. Germline CDR1 is LNHDA and CDR2 is SQIVND (reference sequence). Here the CDR3 DNA reads TGTGCCAGTAGTATTATGGGGCGTGAGCAGTTCTTC. It encodes CASSIMGREQFF.

The chain uses TRBV18 and TRBJ2-7, with TRBD2 matching over 12 bases. The V and J ends lost 3 bases and 7 bases, in that order; junction bases with no gene match: 7. This CDR3 spans 15 amino acids. The germline CDR1 and CDR2 sequences are KGHSH and LQKENI. The CDR3 is CASSPGLAGNGEQYF. CDR3 DNA sequence: TGTGCCAGCTCACCCGGACTAGCGGGAAATGGGGAGCAGTACTTC.

The CDR3 DNA follows: TGTGCCACCAGCAGAGGTGGTGTGGGGACTAGTTGTTTCTTC. It translates to CATSRGGVGTSCFF. The chain uses TRBV15 and TRBJ2-1, with 8 bases lining up with TRBD2. J gave up 16 bases and V 1 base, and 12 bases lay outside the gene matches. CDR1 LNHNV and CDR2 YYDKDF come from the germline V gene (reference sequence). This CDR3 spans 14 amino acids.

This rearrangement joins TRBV18 to TRBJ1-2; the match to TRBD1 covers 7 bases. With V trimmed by 2 bases and J by 4 bases, 7 bases remained unmatched. The CDR3 is 15 residues long. CDR1 KGHSH and CDR2 LQKENI come from the germline V gene. DNA for the CDR3: TGTGCCAGCTCACCAGGGACAGTTCTTGGCTATGGCTACACCTTC. Protein product: CASSPGTVLGYGYTF. The full variable domain, its missing parts supplied by reference TRBV18 and TRBJ1-2, is NAGVMQNPRHLVRRRGQEARLRCSPMKGHSHVYWYRQLPEEGLKFMVYLQKENIIDESGMPKERFSAEFPKEGPSILRIQQVVRGDSAAYFCASSPGTVLGYGYTFGSGTRLTVV.

The genes are TRBV7-9 and TRBJ2-7; 8 bases line up with TRBD2. The V and J ends lost 4 bases and 3 bases, in that order; junction bases with no gene match: 5. Germline assignment: CDR1 SEHNR and CDR2 FQNEAQ (reference sequence). This CDR3 contains 14 residues. CDR3 residues: CASSSPGGGYEQYF. CDR3 sequence (DNA): TGTGCCAGCAGCTCCCCCGGGGGGGGCTACGAGCAGTACTTC.

This clone was seen a single time. The V gene is TRBV2, the J gene TRBJ2-5, with a possible D match to TRBD1 (6 bases). CDR1 SNHLY and CDR2 FYNNEI come from the germline V gene. CDR3 size: 15 residues. V lost 5 bases to trimming and J lost 4 bases, with 17 bases between them. The CDR3 nucleotides are TGTGCCAGCAGTAAGGTGGGGGCGCCCCCAGAGACCCAGTACTTC. Its translation: CASSKVGAPPETQYF.

The DNA of the CDR3 is TGTGCCAGCAGCTTTCGACAGGGGACCTACAATGAGCAGTTCTTC. Its protein is CASSFRQGTYNEQFF. This rearrangement joins TRBV11-3 to TRBJ2-1, with 8 bases aligning to TRBD1. V lost 3 bases, J lost 2 bases, and 3 bases stayed unmatched. Germline V gene data show CDR1 as SGHNT and CDR2 as YENEEA. This CDR3 has 15 residues.

The chain carries TRBV5-1 and TRBJ2-7; D is undetermined. Trimming pared 3 bases from V and 5 bases from J, leaving 12 bases between. There are 13 residues in the CDR3. In germline, CDR1 is SGHRS, CDR2 YFSETQ. CDR3 protein: CASSSTRRDEQYF. The CDR3 region has the DNA TGCGCCAGCAGCTCCACTCGACGGGACGAGCAGTACTTC.

The chain recombines TRBV28 with TRBJ1-5; weak D call: TRBD1 (6 bases). The V gene lost 3 bases and the J gene lost 0 bases, with 15 bases spanning the gap. CDR3 size: 17 residues. The germline gives CDR1 MDHEN, CDR2 SYDVKM. CDR3 region: CASSLGRGQYSNQPQHF. The CDR3 DNA follows: TGTGCCAGCAGTTTGGGCAGGGGCCAATATAGCAATCAGCCCCAGCATTTT.

The chain is built from TRBV4-1 and TRBJ1-2; D possibly corresponds to TRBD1 (5 bases). The CDR3 is made up of 15 amino acids. The V end was cut by 4 bases, the J end by 4 bases, with 16 bases between. Germline V gene sequence: CDR1 MGHRA, CDR2 YSYEKL. The chain's CDR3 is CASSPWGRGSYGYTF. CDR3 sequence (DNA): TGCGCCAGCAGCCCCTGGGGGAGGGGCAGCTATGGCTACACCTTC.

The V and J genes are TRBV5-1 and TRBJ2-1; 7 positions agree with TRBD1. CDR3 length equals 18 residues. Germline V gives CDR1 SGHRS, CDR2 YFSETQ. The ends lost 0 bases at V and 5 bases at J; junction bases unmatched: 14. CDR3 loop: CASSLAKGFGQVNNEQFF. CDR3 coding DNA: TGCGCCAGCAGCTTGGCCAAAGGTTTCGGACAGGTTAACAATGAGCAGTTCTTC.

V is TRBV5-1 and J is TRBJ1-6; 11 bases match TRBD1. V shed 4 bases, J shed 7 bases, and the junction held 4 bases outside the gene matches. Germline CDR1 SGHRS, CDR2 YFSETQ. CDR3 length equals 15 residues. The CDR3 DNA is TGCGCCAGCAGCACCGGACAGGGGGCGAATTCACCCCTCCACTTT. Encoded protein: CASSTGQGANSPLHF.

This clone was seen only once. The chain is built from TRBV15 and TRBJ2-1; D not certain. The CDR3 is made up of 13 amino acids. CDR1 and CDR2 from the germline V gene are LNHNV and YYDKDF (reference sequence). V lost 3 bases to trimming and J lost 5 bases, with 8 bases between them. This CDR3 reads CATSSPTNNEQFF. DNA for the CDR3: TGTGCCACCAGCAGCCCTACGAACAATGAGCAGTTCTTC.

The chain employs TRBV28 and TRBJ2-7, with a weak D call TRBD1 (7 bases). This CDR3 spans 16 amino acids. Trimming took off 6 bases at V and 2 bases at J, with 20 bases between the two ends. Germline CDR1 MDHEN, CDR2 SYDVKM. The CDR3 DNA is TGTGCCAGCAGCCCACCCGGACAGGCGGGAACCTACGAGCAGTACTTC. Its translation: CASSPPGQAGTYEQYF.

This chain connects TRBV28 to TRBJ2-1; perhaps TRBD1 as D (5 bases). Germline values: CDR1 MDHEN, CDR2 SYDVKM. V dropped 5 bases and J dropped 6 bases, with 14 bases sitting between them. The CDR3 length is 14 residues. The CDR3 region has the DNA TGTGCCAGCAGTATCCCGCCAGGGCTCAATGAGCAGTTCTTC. Translation gives CASSIPPGLNEQFF.

The chain employs TRBV7-2 and TRBJ2-1, with 7 bases aligning to TRBD2. The ends lost 5 bases at V and 8 bases at J; junction bases unmatched: 9. The CDR3 runs to 14 residues. Per germline, CDR1 SGHTA and CDR2 FQGNSA. CDR3 amino acids: CASSQLRLADEQFF. As DNA, the CDR3 is TGTGCCAGCAGCCAACTTAGACTAGCCGATGAGCAGTTCTTC.

The CDR3 reads CASSDRDRGQETQYF. CDR3 coding DNA: TGTGCCAGCAGTGACCGGGACAGGGGGCAAGAGACCCAGTACTTC. V and J are TRBV6-4 and TRBJ2-5; 11 nucleotides align to TRBD1. The germline V gene has CDR1 MRHNA and CDR2 SNTAGT. Trimming removed 2 bases from V and 2 bases from J; junction bases left unmatched: 1. There are 15 residues in the CDR3.

This clone appeared a single time. The chain uses TRBV11-2 and TRBJ2-5, with D unresolved. Trimming pared 1 base from V and 4 bases from J, leaving 10 bases between. The CDR3 spans 14 residues. Germline V gives CDR1 SGHAT, CDR2 FQNNGV. CDR3 sequence (DNA): TGTGCCAGCAGCTTAGCAATGTTAGTAGAGACCCAGTACTTC. Its protein is CASSLAMLVETQYF.

This chain links TRBV7-6 with TRBJ2-2, with D hard to call. Trimming took off 1 base at V and 3 bases at J, with 6 bases between the two ends. The CDR3 has 14 amino acids. The germline V gene has CDR1 SGHVS and CDR2 FNYEAQ. The CDR3 protein is CASSLVDDTGELFF. Written as DNA, the CDR3 is TGTGCCAGCAGCTTAGTAGATGACACCGGGGAGCTGTTTTTT.

V and J are TRBV7-8 and TRBJ1-5; D possibly corresponds to TRBD1 (6 bases). V was clipped by 5 bases and J by 0 bases, with 11 bases between them. The CDR3 is 15 residues long. The germline CDR1 and CDR2 sequences are SGHVS and FQNEAQ. CDR3 nucleotide sequence: TGTGCCAGCAGCGTACAGGGAGCTAGCAATCAGCCCCAGCATTTT. It yields the protein CASSVQGASNQPQHF.

J is TRBJ1-5 and V is TRBV6-5, with 9 bases fitting TRBD1. The CDR3 extends over 15 amino acids. The germline V gene has CDR1 MNHEY and CDR2 SVGAGI. With V trimmed by 9 bases and J by 5 bases, 11 bases remained unmatched. The CDR3 region is CASRATGGSHQPQHF. DNA of the CDR3: TGTGCCAGTAGAGCGACAGGGGGTTCTCATCAGCCCCAGCATTTT.

The rearrangement uses TRBV4-1 and TRBJ2-7; 7 nucleotides align to TRBD2. CDR3 size: 15 residues. The germline V gene encodes CDR1 MGHRA and CDR2 YSYEKL. After removal of 2 bases from V and 5 bases from J, the junction contained 9 bases not matched to a gene. CDR3 loop: CASSQNRDYQHEQYF. DNA of the CDR3: TGCGCCAGCAGCCAAAATCGGGACTACCAACACGAGCAGTACTTC.

This chain connects TRBV9 to TRBJ1-4; D is unclear. This CDR3 contains 14 residues. CDR1 is SGDLS, CDR2 YYNGEE, per germline. Trimming pared 3 bases from V and 8 bases from J, leaving 14 bases between. The CDR3 bases are TGTGCCAGCAGCGCTAGCCCCCTCGGGGAAAAACTGTTTTTT. This translates into CASSASPLGEKLFF. The full variable domain, in which reference TRBV9 and TRBJ1-4 provide the parts outside the CDR3, is DSGVTQTPKHLITATGQRVTLRCSPRSGDLSVYWYQQSLDQGLQFLIQYYNGEERAKGNILERFSAQQFPDLHSELNLSSLELGDSALYFCASSASPLGEKLFFGSGTQLSVL.